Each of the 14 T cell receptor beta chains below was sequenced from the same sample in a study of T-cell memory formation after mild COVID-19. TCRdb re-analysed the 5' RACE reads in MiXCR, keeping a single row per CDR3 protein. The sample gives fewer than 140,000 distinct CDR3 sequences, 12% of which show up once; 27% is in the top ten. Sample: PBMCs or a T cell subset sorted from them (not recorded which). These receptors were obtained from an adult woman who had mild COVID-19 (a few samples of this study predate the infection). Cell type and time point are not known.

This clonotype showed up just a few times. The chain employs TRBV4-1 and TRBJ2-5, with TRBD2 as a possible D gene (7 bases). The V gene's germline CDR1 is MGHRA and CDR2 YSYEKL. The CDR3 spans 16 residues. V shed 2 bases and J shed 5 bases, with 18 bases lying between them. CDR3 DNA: TGCGCCAGCAGCCAAAAAGGGGGGGGCCGGGGCGAGACCCAGTACTTC. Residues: CASSQKGGGRGETQYF.

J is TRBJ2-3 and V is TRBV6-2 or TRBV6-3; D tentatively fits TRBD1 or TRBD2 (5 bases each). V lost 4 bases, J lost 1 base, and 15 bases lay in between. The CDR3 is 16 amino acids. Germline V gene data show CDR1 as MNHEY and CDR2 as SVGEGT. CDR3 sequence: CASSFRDRDGTDTQYF. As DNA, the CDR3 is TGTGCCAGCAGTTTTCGAGACCGGGACGGCACAGATACGCAGTATTTT.

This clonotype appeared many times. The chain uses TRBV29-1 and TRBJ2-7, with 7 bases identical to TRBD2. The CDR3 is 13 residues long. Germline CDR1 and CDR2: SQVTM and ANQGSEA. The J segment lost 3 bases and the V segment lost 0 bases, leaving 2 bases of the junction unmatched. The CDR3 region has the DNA TGCAGCGTTGAAGAACCTAGCGGCTACGAGCAGTACTTC. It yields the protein CSVEEPSGYEQYF.

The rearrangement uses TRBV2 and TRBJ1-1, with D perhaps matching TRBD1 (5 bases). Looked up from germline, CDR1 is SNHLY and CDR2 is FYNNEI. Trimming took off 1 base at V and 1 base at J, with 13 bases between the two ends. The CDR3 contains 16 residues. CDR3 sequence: CASSEGFRQQNTEAFF. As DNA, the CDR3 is TGTGCCAGCAGTGAAGGGTTCCGACAGCAGAACACTGAAGCTTTCTTT.

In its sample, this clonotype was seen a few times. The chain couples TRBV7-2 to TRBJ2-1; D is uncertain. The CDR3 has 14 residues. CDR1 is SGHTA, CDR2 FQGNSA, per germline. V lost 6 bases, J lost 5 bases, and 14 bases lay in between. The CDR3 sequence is CASSYLVVNNEQFF. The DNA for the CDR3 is TGTGCCAGCAGTTATCTGGTGGTAAACAATGAGCAGTTCTTC.

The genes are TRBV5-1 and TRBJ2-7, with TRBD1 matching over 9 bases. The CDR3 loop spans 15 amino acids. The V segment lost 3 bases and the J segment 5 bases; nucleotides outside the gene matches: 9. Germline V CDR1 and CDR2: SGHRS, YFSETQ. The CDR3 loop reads CASSYYPGQGNEQYF. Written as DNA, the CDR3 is TGCGCCAGCAGCTATTATCCGGGACAGGGTAACGAGCAGTACTTC. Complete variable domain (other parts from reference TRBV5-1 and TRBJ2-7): KAGVTQTPRYLIKTRGQQVTLSCSPISGHRSVSWYQQTPGQGLQFLFEYFSETQRNKGNFPGRFSGRQFSNSRSEMNVSTLELGDSALYLCASSYYPGQGNEQYFGPGTRLTVT.

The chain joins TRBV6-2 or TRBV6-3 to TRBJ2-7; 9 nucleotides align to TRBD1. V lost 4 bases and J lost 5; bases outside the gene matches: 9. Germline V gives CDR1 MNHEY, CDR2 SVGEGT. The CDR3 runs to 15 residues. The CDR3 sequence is CASSLLTGGNDEQYF. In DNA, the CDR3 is TGTGCCAGCAGTTTACTAACAGGGGGCAACGACGAGCAGTACTTC.

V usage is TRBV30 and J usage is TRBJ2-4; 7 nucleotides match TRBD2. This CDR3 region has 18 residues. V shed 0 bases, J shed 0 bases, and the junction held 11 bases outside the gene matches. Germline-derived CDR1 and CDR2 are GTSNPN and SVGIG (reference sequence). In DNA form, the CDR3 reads TGTGCCTGGAGTGTACCAGTTTGGCTAGCGGTAGCCAAAAACATTCAGTACTTC. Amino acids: CAWSVPVWLAVAKNIQYF.

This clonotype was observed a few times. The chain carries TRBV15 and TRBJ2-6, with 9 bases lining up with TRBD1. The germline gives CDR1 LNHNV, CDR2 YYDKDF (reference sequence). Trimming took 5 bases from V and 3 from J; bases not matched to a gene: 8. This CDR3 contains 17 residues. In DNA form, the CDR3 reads TGTGCCACCAGCGAACAGGGGGCTATTGATGGGGCCAACGTCCTGACTTTC. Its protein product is CATSEQGAIDGANVLTF.

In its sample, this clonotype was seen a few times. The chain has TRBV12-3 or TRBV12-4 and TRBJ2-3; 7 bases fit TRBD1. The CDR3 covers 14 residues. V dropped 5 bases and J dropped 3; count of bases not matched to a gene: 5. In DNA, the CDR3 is TGTGCCAGCAGTCCACAGGGGCTAACAGATACGCAGTATTTT. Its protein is CASSPQGLTDTQYF.

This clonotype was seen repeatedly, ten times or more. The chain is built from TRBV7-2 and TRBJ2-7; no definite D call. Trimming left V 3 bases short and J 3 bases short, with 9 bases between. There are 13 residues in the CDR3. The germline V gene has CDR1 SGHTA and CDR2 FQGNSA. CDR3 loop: CASSFTLNYEQYF. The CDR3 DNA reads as TGTGCCAGCAGCTTTACTCTCAACTACGAGCAGTACTTC.

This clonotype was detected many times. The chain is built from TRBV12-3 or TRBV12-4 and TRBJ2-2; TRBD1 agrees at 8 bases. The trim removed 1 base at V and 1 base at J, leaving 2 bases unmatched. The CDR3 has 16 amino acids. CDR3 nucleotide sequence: TGTGCCAGCAGTTTAGGCACAGGGGGGAACACCGGGGAGCTGTTTTTT. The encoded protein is CASSLGTGGNTGELFF.

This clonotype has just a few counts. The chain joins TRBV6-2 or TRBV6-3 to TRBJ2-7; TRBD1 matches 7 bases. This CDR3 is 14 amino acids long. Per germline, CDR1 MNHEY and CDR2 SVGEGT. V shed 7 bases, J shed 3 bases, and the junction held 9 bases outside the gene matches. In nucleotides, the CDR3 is TGTGCCAGCACCTCACAGGGGTCCCTCTACGAGCAGTACTTC. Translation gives CASTSQGSLYEQYF.

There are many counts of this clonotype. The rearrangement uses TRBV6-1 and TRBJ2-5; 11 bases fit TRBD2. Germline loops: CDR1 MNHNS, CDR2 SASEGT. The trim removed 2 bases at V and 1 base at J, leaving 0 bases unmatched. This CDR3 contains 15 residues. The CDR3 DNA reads TGTGCCAGCAGTGAACTAGCGGGGGGCCAAGAGACCCAGTACTTC. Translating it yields CASSELAGGQETQYF.